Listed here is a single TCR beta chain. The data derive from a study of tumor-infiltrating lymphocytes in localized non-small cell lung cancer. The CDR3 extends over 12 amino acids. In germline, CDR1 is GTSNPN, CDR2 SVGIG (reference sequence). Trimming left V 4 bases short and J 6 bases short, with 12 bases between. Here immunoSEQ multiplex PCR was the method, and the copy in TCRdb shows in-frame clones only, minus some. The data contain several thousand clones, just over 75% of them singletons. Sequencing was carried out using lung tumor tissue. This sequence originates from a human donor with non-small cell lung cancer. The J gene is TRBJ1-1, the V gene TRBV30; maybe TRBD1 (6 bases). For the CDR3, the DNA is TGTGCCTGGAACAGGGAGGGTCCTGAAGCTTTCTTT. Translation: CAWNREGPEAFF.